The table lists the clone carrying this T cell receptor beta chain with many counts. This entry is derived from a study of T-cell reconstitution after alpha-beta-depleted transplantation in children. This CDR3 contains 14 residues. V dropped 3 bases and J dropped 8 bases, with 17 bases sitting between them. Germline loops: CDR1 DFQATT, CDR2 SNEGSKA (reference sequence). As it was prepared, the TCRbeta library received unique molecular identifiers. TCRdb reprocessed the PCR reads via MiXCR and lists one record per CDR3 protein. In the table there are some 490,000 distinct CDR3 sequences, under 15% of which are singletons.

This TCR derives from a human donor who donated a stem cell graft to a child with combined immunodeficiency. The starting material was PBMCs from the stem cell graft donor, obtained from the stem cell graft. The V call is TRBV20-1, the J call TRBJ1-3; D is undetermined. This chain's CDR3 is CSASPAGPEDTIYF. As DNA, the CDR3 is TGCAGTGCTAGTCCGGCCGGACCTGAGGACACCATATATTTT.